Detailed here is one T cell receptor beta chain. Its binding antigen is unknown. An end of the junction differs from the germline gene, which may be a read error. Using a constant-region primer and ProtoScript II reverse transcriptase, TCRbeta-specific cDNA was reverse-transcribed from roughly 460 ng total RNA. The TCRbeta libraries were prepared through three rounds of nested multiplex PCR following a slightly modified ARM-PCR procedure. Sample barcodes and Illumina adapters were attached in a final 25-cycle PCR using Deep VentR polymerase. Before sequencing, amplicons of 200-500 bp were purified from gel using a QIAquick gel extraction kit. The TCRbeta amplicons were sequenced with 250-bp paired-end reads on an Illumina HiSeq 2500. In the paper's pipeline: To recover full CDR3 sequences, reads were quality-trimmed using Trimmomatic v0.33 and paired reads were then merged using FLASH v1.2.11. V, D and J germline segments were assigned to the rearranged TCRbeta sequences using MiGEC v1.2.1b. Clonotype statistics, along with Shannon-Wiener diversity indices, were calculated using VDJtools v1.0.0. Except for diversity analysis, only the 250 most abundant clonotypes of each sample were used in subsequent analyses to reduce sampling bias. The public reads were reprocessed in TCRdb via fastp at Q25 and MiXCR, keeping in-frame beta chains. Each record represents a unique CDR3 protein, reported with the most common genes and DNA among its rows. TCRdb, rather than the study authors, made the V and J calls. In all, the sample holds about 180,000 distinct CDR3 sequences, and roughly three fifths of those were seen once. The ten most abundant clones make up about 70% of the sample.

The data were obtained in a study of tumor-infiltrating lymphocytes in primary liver carcinoma (dated by TCRdb to about 2017). The study in broad terms: Between November 2015 and March 2016, roughly five patients in China with histopathologically diagnosed primary liver carcinoma had surgical resection. For each liver tumor, the study sampled five regions along with adjacent normal tissue and blood, and applied TCRbeta repertoire sequencing, expression microarrays and whole-exome sequencing. Technical replicate repertoires showed high reproducibility, with mean shared-clone rates about 0.91 and correlation coefficients above 0.95. TCRbeta repertoire sequencing covered 35 or so specimens from 5 patients: around 25 tumor regions, 5 adjacent noncancerous liver tissues and 5 peripheral blood samples. Roughly 3.5 to 7.5 million productive TCRbeta reads were obtained per sample, and no significant difference in read depth was found between tissue types. Hepatocellular carcinoma (four) or combined HCC and intrahepatic cholangiocarcinoma (one) was present in the five patients, who were three men and two women aged 30 to 69 years. The tumors of the five patients were staged as T1-T3 N0M0, with maximum diameters ranging from roughly 4 to 11 cm.

Broader findings and caveats from the paper: Because sequencing covered only the TCR beta chain and unpaired alpha chains were not captured, true repertoire diversity is likely underestimated. Consistent with antigen-driven expansion, pairs of tumor regions showed higher repertoire overlap (mean about 36%) than either tumor-adjacent pairs (around 17%) or tumor-blood pairs (around 15%). A significantly larger repertoire fraction was made up by the top 250 clones in tumors than in blood (p = 0.039). Comparison of CD4+ and CD8+ T cell repertoires was precluded by the use of bulk unsorted samples. The study included only a few patients, and the authors note findings should be validated in a larger study.

RNA from unsorted whole blood was extracted with TRIzol reagent, and germline DNA was obtained with the DNeasy Blood & Tissue kit. Chronic HBV infection was present in the patients, and the patients were treatment-naive at sampling. Before surgery, 3.5 to 4 milliliters of peripheral blood were drawn into K2EDTA tubes. The material sequenced was peripheral blood. The TCR comes from a man in his forties or fifties with primary liver carcinoma and hepatitis B virus infection.

The CDR3 region: CASRPGLGNPEAFF. DNA sequence: TGCGCCAGCAGGCCCGGGCTGGGGAACCCTGAAGCTTTCTTT. The rearrangement joined TRBV12-3 or TRBV12-4 to TRBJ1-1; the D gene assignment is ambiguous. Counted from cysteine to phenylalanine, this CDR3 has 14 amino acids. Only the CDR3 DNA is retained, 42 bases long and in frame from the first base.